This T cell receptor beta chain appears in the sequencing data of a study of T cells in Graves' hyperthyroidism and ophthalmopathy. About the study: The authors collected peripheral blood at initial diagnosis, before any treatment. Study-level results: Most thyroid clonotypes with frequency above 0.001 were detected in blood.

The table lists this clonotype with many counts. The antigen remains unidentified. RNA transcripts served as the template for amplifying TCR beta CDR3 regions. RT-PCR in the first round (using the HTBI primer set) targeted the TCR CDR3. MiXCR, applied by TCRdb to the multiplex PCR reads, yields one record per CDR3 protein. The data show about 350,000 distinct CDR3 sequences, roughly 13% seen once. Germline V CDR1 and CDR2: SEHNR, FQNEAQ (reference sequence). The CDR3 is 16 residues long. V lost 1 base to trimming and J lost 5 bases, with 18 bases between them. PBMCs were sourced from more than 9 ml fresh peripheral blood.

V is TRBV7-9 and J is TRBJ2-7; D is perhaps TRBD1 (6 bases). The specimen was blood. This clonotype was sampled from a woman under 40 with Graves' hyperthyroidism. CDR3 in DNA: TGTGCCAGCAGCTTAGGAGGGGGTACAGGTCTCAACGAGCAGTACTTC. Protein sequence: CASSLGGGTGLNEQYF. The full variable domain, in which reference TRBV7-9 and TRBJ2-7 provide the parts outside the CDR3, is DTGVSQNPRHKITKRGQNVTFRCDPISEHNRLYWYRQTLGQGPEFLTYFQNEAQLEKSRLLSDRFSAERPKGSFSTLEIQRTEQGDSAMYLCASSLGGGTGLNEQYFGPGTRLTVT.